The clone carrying this TCR beta chain showed up just a few times. The target antigen is unknown. Semi-nested PCR with Nested Universal Primer A followed constant-region reverse priming of full-length variable regions. MiXCR was run by TCRdb on the 5' RACE reads, yielding one entry per CDR3 protein. Of 35,000 to 50,000 distinct CDR3 sequences detected, about 32% appear once; the ten largest clones hold under 5%. The germline gives CDR1 SGHAT, CDR2 FQNNGV. The ends lost 5 bases at V and 4 bases at J; junction bases unmatched: 10. The CDR3 length is 16 residues. CD4+CD45RO+CD25- cells were isolated as memory CD4+ T cells. Notes on the study in general: Tumor memory CD4+ T cell TCR gene usage clustered with blood and lymph node memory CD4+ cells and lymph node naive CD4+ cells.

The sample was tumor-infiltrating memory CD4+ T cells sorted from the breast tumor. The subset: memory CD4+ T cells, CD4+CD45RO+CD25-. V is TRBV11-2 and J is TRBJ2-5; TRBD2 aligns across 10 bases. The receptor comes from a female donor with breast cancer. The CDR3 bases are TGTGCCAGCAGCCCCCTCTCTAGCGGGAGAAGAGAGACCCAGTACTTC. It codes for CASSPLSSGRRETQYF.